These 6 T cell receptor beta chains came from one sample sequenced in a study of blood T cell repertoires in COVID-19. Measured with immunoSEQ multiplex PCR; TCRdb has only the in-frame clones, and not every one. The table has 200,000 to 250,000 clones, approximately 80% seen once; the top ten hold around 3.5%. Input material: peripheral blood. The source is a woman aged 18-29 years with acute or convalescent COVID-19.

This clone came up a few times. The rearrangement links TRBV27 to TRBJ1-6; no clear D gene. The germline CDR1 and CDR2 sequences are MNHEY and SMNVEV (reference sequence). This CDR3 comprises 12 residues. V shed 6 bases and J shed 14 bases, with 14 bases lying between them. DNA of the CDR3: TGTGCCAGCAGAACCGGGTCTAGAACCCTCCACTTT. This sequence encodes CASRTGSRTLHF.

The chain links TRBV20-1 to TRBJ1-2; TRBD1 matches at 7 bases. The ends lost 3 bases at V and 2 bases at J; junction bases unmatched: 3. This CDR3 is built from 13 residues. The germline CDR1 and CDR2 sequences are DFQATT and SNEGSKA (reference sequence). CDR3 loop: CSASEGANYGYTF. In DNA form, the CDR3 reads TGCAGTGCTAGTGAGGGGGCCAACTATGGCTACACCTTC.

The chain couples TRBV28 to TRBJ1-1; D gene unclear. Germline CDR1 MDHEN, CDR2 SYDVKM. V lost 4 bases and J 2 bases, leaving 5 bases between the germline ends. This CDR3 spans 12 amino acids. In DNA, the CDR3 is TGTGCCAGCAGTTCCCCAAACACTGAAGCTTTCTTT. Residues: CASSSPNTEAFF.

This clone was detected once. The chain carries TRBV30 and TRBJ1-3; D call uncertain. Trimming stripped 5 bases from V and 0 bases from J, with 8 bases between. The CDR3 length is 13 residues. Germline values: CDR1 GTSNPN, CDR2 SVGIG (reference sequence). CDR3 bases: TGTGCCTGGTCGGTCGGCTCTGGAAACACCATATATTTT. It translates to CAWSVGSGNTIYF.

The DNA for the CDR3 is TGTGCCAGCAGTCCCGGGACTCTGGGAGGCGGCTACACCTTC. Protein product: CASSPGTLGGGYTF. The V gene is TRBV27, the J gene TRBJ1-2; D may be TRBD1 (5 bases). Trimming stripped 5 bases from V and 8 bases from J, with 18 bases between. The germline V gene encodes CDR1 MNHEY and CDR2 SMNVEV (reference sequence). The CDR3 is made up of 14 amino acids.

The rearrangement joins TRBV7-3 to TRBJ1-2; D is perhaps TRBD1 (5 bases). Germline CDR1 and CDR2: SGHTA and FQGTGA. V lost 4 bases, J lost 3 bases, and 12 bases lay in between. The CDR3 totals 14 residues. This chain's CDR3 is CASSYNGGDYGYTF. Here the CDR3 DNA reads TGTGCCAGCAGCTACAACGGGGGTGACTATGGCTACACCTTC.